This T cell receptor beta chain came from a study of blood T cell repertoires in COVID-19. Overall study: Acute-phase and convalescent COVID-19 samples originated in the United States, Italy and Spain. T cells, B-cell-depleted T cells, or PBMCs supplied cDNA or gDNA.

The V gene end was trimmed by 4 bases and the J gene end by 3 bases; junction bases not matched to a gene: 9. Germline CDR1 SQVTM, CDR2 ANQGSEA. This CDR3 region has 15 residues. Study processing details: By means of reference gene primer amplification, nucleated cell counts were estimated. Here immunoSEQ multiplex PCR was the method, and the copy in TCRdb shows in-frame clones only, minus some. V and J calls and clone size come straight from that table; D and trimming were deduced from the DNA. The sample has 150,000 to 200,000 clones, approximately 90% seen once. Sequencing used peripheral blood. The chain is built from TRBV29-1 and TRBJ2-7; TRBD1 aligns across 10 bases. This TCR was sampled from a man between 65 and 85 years old with active or convalescent COVID-19. DNA for the CDR3: TGCAGCGTTGTTAGACAGGGGGCCGGATACTACGAGCAGTACTTC. This codes for CSVVRQGAGYYEQYF.